This is a list of T cell receptor beta chains from one sample in a study of fetal regulatory T cell absence and autoimmunity. TCRdb keeps only in-frame clones here, not all; method: immunoSEQ multiplex PCR. Of about 95,000 clones listed, roughly 78% are singletons. Sample: pancreas tissue. The receptors shown here come from a male donor with IPEX syndrome. The CDR3 runs from the conserved cysteine through the conserved F or W.

V	J	CDR3
TRBV7-2	TRBJ1-6	CASSLVAGSSYNSPLHF
TRBV4-1	TRBJ2-1	CASSQEYGTSYNEQFF
TRBV30	TRBJ2-3	CAWSRDRVTDTQYF
TRBV6-5	TRBJ2-2	CASSYSNTGELFF
TRBV14	TRBJ1-2	CASSQAGTYGYTF
TRBV10-3	TRBJ1-2	CAIRSDRYYGYTF
TRBV30	TRBJ2-7	CVSWDGTYEQYF
TRBV2	TRBJ2-7	CASSVLGLAGENPYEQYF
TRBV7-9	TRBJ1-2	CASSPSGGGGGFNYGYTF
TRBV9	TRBJ2-7	CASSEAENYEQYF
TRBV30	TRBJ2-1	CAWTRDRVIF
TRBV5-1	TRBJ2-7	CASSVSGGVVEQYF
TRBV19	TRBJ1-3	CASSTGQVFSGNTIYF
TRBV7-2	TRBJ2-4	CASSLVGQGGNIQYF